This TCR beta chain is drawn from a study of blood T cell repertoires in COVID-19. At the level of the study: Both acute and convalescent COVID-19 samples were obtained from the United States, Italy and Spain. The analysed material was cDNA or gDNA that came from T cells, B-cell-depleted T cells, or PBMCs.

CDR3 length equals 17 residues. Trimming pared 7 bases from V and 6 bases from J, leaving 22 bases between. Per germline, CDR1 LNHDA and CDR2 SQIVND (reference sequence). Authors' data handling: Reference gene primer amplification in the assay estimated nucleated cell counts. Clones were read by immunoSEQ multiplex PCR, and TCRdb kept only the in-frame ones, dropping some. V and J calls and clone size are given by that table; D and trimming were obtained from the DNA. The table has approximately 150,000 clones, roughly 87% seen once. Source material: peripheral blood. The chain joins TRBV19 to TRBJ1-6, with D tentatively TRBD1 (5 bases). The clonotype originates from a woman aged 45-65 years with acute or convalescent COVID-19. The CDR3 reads CASTSLTPQGANSPLHF. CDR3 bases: TGTGCCAGTACCTCCCTAACCCCCCAGGGCGCTAATTCACCCCTCCACTTT.